These 23 T cell receptor beta chains were sequenced from one sample in a study of neoadjuvant anti-PD-1 for oral cavity cancer. Sequencing was performed with immunoSEQ multiplex PCR; in TCRdb, only in-frame clones are kept and a portion is missing. The sample gives several thousand clones, about 60% of which show up once; about 7.8% is in the top ten. Material: tumor tissue, obtained before nivolumab (anti-PD-1) treatment. These receptors originate from a person between 40 and 79 years old with oral cavity squamous cell carcinoma.

A single count supports this clone. The chain couples TRBV5-5 to TRBJ1-1; TRBD1 agrees at 7 bases. Germline V gene sequence: CDR1 SGHKS, CDR2 YYEKEE (reference sequence). This CDR3 is 16 amino acids long. The V and J ends lost 4 bases and 0 bases, in that order; junction bases with no gene match: 9. CDR3 region: CASSPGQALMNTEAFF. As DNA, the CDR3 is TGTGCCAGCAGCCCAGGACAGGCCCTCATGAACACTGAAGCTTTCTTT.

This sequence joins TRBV6-1 and TRBJ2-1; TRBD2 matches 8 bases. The CDR3 is 14 amino acids. Germline V gene sequence: CDR1 MNHNS, CDR2 SASEGT. V trimming: 7 bases; J trimming: 7 bases; junction bases outside the gene matches: 9. This CDR3 reads CASMDTGGRNEQFF. The DNA of the CDR3 is TGTGCCAGCATGGATACGGGAGGGAGGAATGAGCAGTTCTTC.

The V call is TRBV30, the J call TRBJ2-7; 10 bases align to TRBD2. The CDR3 length is 15 residues. Trimming removed 3 bases from V and 2 bases from J; junction bases left unmatched: 7. Per the germline V gene, CDR1 is GTSNPN and CDR2 is SVGIG (reference sequence). The CDR3 sequence: CAWSASGSSAYEQYF. The CDR3 DNA sequence: TGTGCCTGGAGCGCTAGCGGGAGCTCCGCCTACGAGCAGTACTTC.

V is TRBV6-1 and J is TRBJ2-1; 8 bases agree with TRBD1. CDR1 and CDR2 (germline): MNHNS, SASEGT. This CDR3 spans 15 amino acids. The V and J ends lost 6 bases and 1 base, in that order; junction bases with no gene match: 5. The CDR3 DNA sequence: TGTGCCAGCAGGAAAACAGGGGGGTCCTACAATGAGCAGTTCTTC. Encoded protein: CASRKTGGSYNEQFF.

The J gene is TRBJ1-4, the V gene TRBV6-1, with D possibly being TRBD1 (5 bases). V lost 9 bases, J lost 10 bases, and 12 bases lay in between. Germline V gene sequence: CDR1 MNHNS, CDR2 SASEGT. The CDR3 sequence is 11 residues long. The DNA for the CDR3 is TGTGCCAGTCTAGGGACTGGAAAACTGTTTTTT. Translation gives CASLGTGKLFF.

This clone was seen only a few times. J is TRBJ2-2 and V is TRBV5-1; D uncertain. CDR3 length: 15 residues. V was trimmed by 2 bases and J by 8 bases, leaving 16 bases between them. CDR1 and CDR2 from the germline V gene are SGHRS and YFSETQ. The CDR3 here is CASSLRRQDSGELFF. The CDR3 nucleotides read TGCGCCAGCAGCTTAAGGCGGCAAGATAGTGGGGAGCTGTTTTTT.

The table lists this clone with a few counts. One junction end does not reproduce the germline sequence, and a read error may be involved. The chain uses TRBV7-7 and TRBJ1-4; 11 nucleotides align to TRBD1. The CDR3 consists of 15 residues. CDR1 and CDR2 from the germline V gene are SSHAT and FNYEAQ (reference sequence). The CDR3 nucleotides read TGTGCTAGCAGTTCAGGACAGGGGGCCGGTGAAAAACTGTTTTTT. Translation gives CASSSGQGAGEKLFF.

The genes are TRBV27 and TRBJ2-3, with D uncertain. Germline CDR1 and CDR2: MNHEY and SMNVEV (reference sequence). The V end lost 3 bases, the J end lost 3 bases, and 10 bases lay between the germline ends. The CDR3 runs 14 residues. This chain's CDR3 is CASSFGRVTDTQYF. The CDR3, as DNA: TGTGCCAGCAGTTTCGGGCGTGTGACAGATACGCAGTATTTT.

The sample holds a few counts of this clone. V gene TRBV6-1 combines with J gene TRBJ2-7; the D call may be TRBD1 or TRBD2 (5 bases each). The CDR3 loop spans 15 amino acids. With 3 bases removed from V and 5 bases from J, the gap between germline ends came to 17 bases. Germline-derived CDR1 and CDR2 are MNHNS and SASEGT. Here the CDR3 reads CASSDPGAGSDEQYF. CDR3 bases: TGTGCCAGCAGTGATCCCGGGGCAGGGAGCGACGAGCAGTACTTC.

Only a few counts were recorded for this clone. The rearrangement links TRBV19 to TRBJ2-7; D may be TRBD1 or TRBD2 (5 bases each). V was trimmed by 6 bases and J by 2 bases, leaving 20 bases between them. Looked up from germline, CDR1 is LNHDA and CDR2 is SQIVND (reference sequence). This CDR3 is 16 amino acids long. CDR3 nucleotides: TGTGCCAGTAGCCCCCTCCGTGGGACGACGACCTACGAGCAGTACTTC. It translates to CASSPLRGTTTYEQYF.

This clone showed up just once. V and J are TRBV5-1 and TRBJ1-1; tentatively, D is TRBD1 (6 bases). V was clipped by 9 bases and J by 3 bases, with 12 bases between them. Germline CDR1 and CDR2: SGHRS and YFSETQ. This CDR3 contains 12 residues. CDR3 region: CATRGKDTEAFF. CDR3 nucleotides: TGCGCCACCAGGGGCAAGGACACTGAAGCTTTCTTT.

This clone came up a few times. The chain combines TRBV5-6 with TRBJ1-1; D is unclear. The germline CDR1 and CDR2 sequences are SGHDT and YYEEEE. The CDR3 sequence is 13 residues long. The V and J ends lost 5 bases and 11 bases respectively, with 19 bases between them. The CDR3 spells CASSSGPAGAAFF. For the CDR3, the DNA is TGTGCCAGCAGTTCCGGGCCGGCCGGTGCGGCTTTCTTT. The full variable domain, with the rest looked up from reference TRBV5-6 and TRBJ1-1, is DAGVTQSPTHLIKTRGQQVTLRCSPKSGHDTVSWYQQALGQGPQFIFQYYEEEERQRGNFPDRFSGHQFPNYSSELNVNALLLGDSALYLCASSSGPAGAAFFGQGTRLTVV.

This clone was seen a handful of times. This rearrangement joins TRBV7-9 to TRBJ1-6; perhaps TRBD1 as D (6 bases). Per germline, CDR1 SEHNR and CDR2 FQNEAQ (reference sequence). The CDR3 extends over 14 amino acids. V was clipped by 5 bases and J by 7 bases, with 12 bases between them. Written as DNA, the CDR3 is TGTGCCAGCAGCCCAGGACAGAAAAATTCACCCCTCCACTTT. Translation: CASSPGQKNSPLHF.

This chain links TRBV5-5 with TRBJ1-5, with TRBD1 as a possible D gene (5 bases). Per germline, CDR1 SGHKS and CDR2 YYEKEE (reference sequence). Trimming took off 4 bases at V and 7 bases at J, with 15 bases between the two ends. The CDR3 spans 14 residues. The CDR3 spells CASSPGGIRQPQHF. The CDR3 DNA reads TGTGCCAGCAGCCCCGGGGGGATCCGGCAGCCCCAGCATTTT.

The rearrangement joins TRBV6-6 to TRBJ2-5; tentatively, D is TRBD2 (5 bases). The CDR3 totals 13 residues. Germline-derived CDR1 and CDR2 are MNHNY and SVGAGI (reference sequence). Trimming took 6 bases from V and 5 from J, leaving 13 bases between them. The CDR3 loop is CASSRTRTETQYF. The CDR3 nucleotides read TGTGCCAGCAGCCGCACAAGGACTGAGACCCAGTACTTC.

The chain has TRBV19 and TRBJ2-2; tentatively, D is TRBD1 or TRBD2 (5 bases each). The CDR3 is 13 residues long. V lost 7 bases and J 3 bases, leaving 9 bases between the germline ends. The germline CDR1 and CDR2 sequences are LNHDA and SQIVND (reference sequence). The chain's CDR3 is CASKGTDTGELFF. Written as DNA, the CDR3 is TGTGCCAGTAAAGGGACCGACACCGGGGAGCTGTTTTTT. Using reference TRBV19 and TRBJ2-2 for the parts outside the CDR3, the full variable domain is DGGITQSPKYLFRKEGQNVTLSCEQNLNHDAMYWYRQDPGQGLRLIYYSQIVNDFQKGDIAEGYSVSREKKESFPLTVTSAQKNPTAFYLCASKGTDTGELFFGEGSRLTVL.

The chain uses TRBV10-1 and TRBJ2-7; TRBD2 matches at 14 bases. V shed 4 bases, J shed 6 bases, and the junction held 8 bases outside the gene matches. The CDR3 spans 16 residues. Germline CDR1 and CDR2: WNHNN and SYGVQD (reference sequence). The CDR3 spells CASSVGTGLAGAEQYF. CDR3 bases: TGCGCCAGCAGTGTAGGTACGGGACTAGCGGGAGCCGAGCAGTACTTC.

There are a few counts of this clone. The rearrangement uses TRBV6-5 and TRBJ1-2; D ambiguous. V lost 5 bases, J lost 1 base, and 14 bases lay in between. CDR3 length equals 15 residues. In germline, CDR1 is MNHEY, CDR2 SVGAGI. CDR3 coding DNA: TGTGCCAGCAGTCGTACCTCGGCCCTTAACTATGGCTACACCTTC. This sequence encodes CASSRTSALNYGYTF.

This clone has only one observation. The J gene is TRBJ2-7, the V gene TRBV15, with TRBD2 as a possible D gene (6 bases). Germline loops: CDR1 LNHNV, CDR2 YYDKDF (reference sequence). This CDR3 is 14 amino acids long. Trimming shortened V by 9 bases and J by 2 bases, and 17 bases separated the two germline ends. CDR3 in amino acids: CATRSTGGPYEQYF. The DNA for the CDR3 is TGTGCCACTAGATCTACCGGAGGGCCCTACGAGCAGTACTTC.

This clone was observed once. The gene calls are TRBV27 and TRBJ2-7; TRBD2 aligns across 7 bases. The J segment lost 7 bases and the V segment lost 4 bases, leaving 13 bases of the junction unmatched. CDR3 length: 15 amino acids. The germline V gene encodes CDR1 MNHEY and CDR2 SMNVEV (reference sequence). The chain's CDR3 is CASSSHPGRGGEQYF. In nucleotides, the CDR3 is TGTGCCAGCAGTTCCCACCCTGGGAGGGGTGGAGAGCAGTACTTC.

The table lists this clone with a few counts. The CDR3 region has the DNA TGCGCCAGCAGCTTGGACGTAGGGGGCAAGGAAGCTTTCTTT. Protein product: CASSLDVGGKEAFF. V usage is TRBV5-1 and J usage is TRBJ1-1, with 7 bases matching TRBD1. The V and J ends lost 0 bases and 8 bases, in that order; junction bases with no gene match: 7. Germline CDR1 and CDR2: SGHRS and YFSETQ. CDR3 length: 14 amino acids.

This chain uses TRBV9 with TRBJ1-3; D not certain. CDR3 length: 17 amino acids. V lost 3 bases and J lost 0, with 16 bases in between. CDR1 SGDLS and CDR2 YYNGEE come from the germline V gene. The CDR3 bases are TGTGCCAGCAGCGCCATCCCCGGACGAGACTCTGGAAACACCATATATTTT. It codes for CASSAIPGRDSGNTIYF.

This sequence joins TRBV19 and TRBJ1-2, with TRBD1 identical over 12 bases. Per germline, CDR1 LNHDA and CDR2 SQIVND (reference sequence). The CDR3 spans 16 residues. V was pared by 6 bases and J by 8 bases, with 13 bases of the junction left unmatched. In nucleotides, the CDR3 is TGTGCCAGTAGAGATTTATCCGGGACAGGGGGCGGCGGCTACACCTTC. Translating it yields CASRDLSGTGGGGYTF.